The 8 T cell receptor beta chains below all came from one sample that was sequenced in a study of radiation and T cells in renal cell carcinoma. The sample's time point: blood 2 weeks post-SBRT. Treatment reported: 15 Gy SBRT to primary tumor, nephrectomy 4 weeks later. Only in-frame clones appear in the TCRdb table, and some are missing; sequencing was by immunoSEQ multiplex PCR. The table has 160,000 or so clones, roughly 89% seen once; the top ten hold approximately 12%. The material sequenced was blood, taken from a patient whose treatment included radiotherapy and nephrectomy. Receptors originate from a woman aged 50 to 60 with renal cell carcinoma.

The V call is TRBV9, the J call TRBJ2-3, with D maybe TRBD1 (6 bases). V lost 4 bases, J lost 1 base, and 16 bases lay in between. Germline V gene sequence: CDR1 SGDLS, CDR2 YYNGEE. The length of the CDR3 is 16 residues. DNA of the CDR3: TGTGCCAGCAGCCCCCGACAGGTGTTGGGCACAGATACGCAGTATTTT. It codes for CASSPRQVLGTDTQYF. Drawing the rest from reference TRBV9 and TRBJ2-3, the complete variable domain is DSGVTQTPKHLITATGQRVTLRCSPRSGDLSVYWYQQSLDQGLQFLIQYYNGEERAKGNILERFSAQQFPDLHSELNLSSLELGDSALYFCASSPRQVLGTDTQYFGPGTRLTVL.

This chain connects TRBV30 to TRBJ1-4, with D tentatively TRBD1 (5 bases). CDR1 and CDR2 from the germline V gene are GTSNPN and SVGIG (reference sequence). This CDR3 is 14 amino acids long. Deletions cut 1 base from V and 6 bases from J, with 12 bases between. CDR3 nucleotides: TGTGCCTGGAGTGACGGGACTGCGCATGAAAAACTGTTTTTT. It encodes CAWSDGTAHEKLFF. Full variable domain (rest looked up from reference TRBV30 and TRBJ1-4): SQTIHQWPATLVQPVGSPLSLECTVEGTSNPNLYWYRQAAGRGLQLLFYSVGIGQISSEVPQNLSASRPQDRQFILSSKKLLLSDSGFYLCAWSDGTAHEKLFFGSGTQLSVL.

This clone was detected a few times. The chain employs TRBV6-5 and TRBJ1-6, with D perhaps matching TRBD1 (6 bases). Trimming stripped 0 bases from V and 18 bases from J, with 12 bases between. Per germline, CDR1 MNHEY and CDR2 SVGAGI. This CDR3 comprises 12 residues. CDR3 in amino acids: CASSYSGGRPHF. The CDR3 coding sequence is TGTGCCAGCAGTTACTCGGGGGGGCGGCCCCACTTT.

This sequence joins TRBV5-8 and TRBJ2-5, with 14 bases aligning to TRBD2. V was clipped by 4 bases and J by 1 base; unmatched bases: 6. Looked up from germline, CDR1 is SGHTS and CDR2 is YDEGEE. There are 17 residues in the CDR3. The CDR3 here is CASSLGLAGGTQETQYF. The CDR3 DNA sequence: TGTGCCAGCAGCCTAGGACTAGCGGGGGGAACCCAAGAGACCCAGTACTTC.

The J gene is TRBJ2-6, the V gene TRBV6-5; maybe TRBD2 (5 bases). Trimming cost V 8 bases and J 2 bases, with 10 bases left between them. The CDR3 runs 14 residues. Per the germline V gene, CDR1 is MNHEY and CDR2 is SVGAGI. The CDR3 bases are TGTGCCAGCCGCTTCGGGGCTGGGGCCAACGTCCTGACTTTC. This translates into CASRFGAGANVLTF.

The rearrangement uses TRBV11-1 and TRBJ2-2; weak D call: TRBD1 (6 bases). V shed 5 bases and J shed 0 bases, with 10 bases lying between them. Germline-derived CDR1 and CDR2 are SGHAT and FQDESV (reference sequence). The CDR3 spans 15 residues. The CDR3 DNA reads as TGTGCCAGCAGCATCGACAGGTCGAACACCGGGGAGCTGTTTTTT. This gives the protein CASSIDRSNTGELFF.

This chain uses TRBV18 with TRBJ1-6; TRBD1 might be the D (5 bases). V lost 2 bases and J lost 5, with 7 bases in between. Germline V gives CDR1 KGHSH, CDR2 LQKENI. This CDR3 is 14 amino acids long. The CDR3 protein is CASSPGADNSPLHF. In nucleotides, the CDR3 is TGTGCCAGCTCACCAGGGGCAGATAATTCACCCCTCCACTTT.

The CDR3 nucleotides read TGTGCCAGCAGTGTGCTCGCCACCAGGGAGACCCAGTACTTC. Translation: CASSVLATRETQYF. The gene calls are TRBV6-1 and TRBJ2-5; D ambiguous. The CDR3 loop spans 14 amino acids. Trimming removed 4 bases from V and 5 bases from J, with 14 bases in between. Germline V gives CDR1 MNHNS, CDR2 SASEGT.